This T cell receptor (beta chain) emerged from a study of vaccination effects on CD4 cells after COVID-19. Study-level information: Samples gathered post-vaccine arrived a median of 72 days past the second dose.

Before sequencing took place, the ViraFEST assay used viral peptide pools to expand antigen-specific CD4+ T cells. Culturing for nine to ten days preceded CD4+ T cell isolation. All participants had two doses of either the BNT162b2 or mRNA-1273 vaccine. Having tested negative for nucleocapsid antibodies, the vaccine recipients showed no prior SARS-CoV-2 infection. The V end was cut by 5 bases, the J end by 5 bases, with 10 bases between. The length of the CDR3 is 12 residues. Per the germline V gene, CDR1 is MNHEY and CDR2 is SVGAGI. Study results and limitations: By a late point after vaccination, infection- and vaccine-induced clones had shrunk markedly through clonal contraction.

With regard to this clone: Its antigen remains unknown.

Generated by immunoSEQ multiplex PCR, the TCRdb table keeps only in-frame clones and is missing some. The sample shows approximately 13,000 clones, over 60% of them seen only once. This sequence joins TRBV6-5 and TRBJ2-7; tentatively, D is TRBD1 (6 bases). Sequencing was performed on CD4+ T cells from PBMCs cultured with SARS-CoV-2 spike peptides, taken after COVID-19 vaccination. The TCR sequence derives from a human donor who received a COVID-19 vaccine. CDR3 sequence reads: CASSRTVDEQYF. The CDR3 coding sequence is TGTGCCAGCAGTAGGACAGTCGACGAGCAGTACTTC.